The clone carrying this T cell receptor beta chain appeared once. Trimming left V 4 bases short and J 2 bases short, with 20 bases between. Germline-derived CDR1 and CDR2 are SEHNR and FQNEAQ (reference sequence). The CDR3 runs to 17 residues. Clones were sequenced by immunoSEQ multiplex PCR, and TCRdb holds only the in-frame ones, with some missing. The data contain approximately 99,000 clones, about two thirds of them seen just once; the ten biggest clones take up about 2%. This record belongs to a study of blood T cell repertoires in COVID-19. Study as a whole: PBMCs, B-cell-depleted T cells, or T cells were the source of the cDNA or gDNA that made up the material.

Sequenced input: peripheral blood. The gene calls are TRBV7-9 and TRBJ2-5, with D tentatively TRBD1 (6 bases). This TCR was sampled from a woman in her thirties or forties with acute or convalescent COVID-19. CDR3 residues: CASSSAHITTGQETQYF. CDR3 nucleotide sequence: TGTGCCAGCAGCTCAGCCCATATTACGACAGGACAAGAGACCCAGTACTTC. The whole variable domain, remainder taken from reference TRBV7-9 and TRBJ2-5, is DTGVSQNPRHKITKRGQNVTFRCDPISEHNRLYWYRQTLGQGPEFLTYFQNEAQLEKSRLLSDRFSAERPKGSFSTLEIQRTEQGDSAMYLCASSSAHITTGQETQYFGPGTRLLVL.